Presented here are 8 T cell receptor beta chains from one specimen sequenced in a study of blood T cell repertoires in COVID-19. The assay was immunoSEQ multiplex PCR, and TCRdb's table has in-frame clones only and misses some. The table lists hundreds of thousands of clones, around 87% of them singletons. The sequencing sample was made of PBMCs or T cells enriched from blood (not recorded which). Every receptor here comes from a man aged 40-55 years in a cohort exposed to, infected with or recovered from COVID-19 (not recorded which).

The V and J genes are TRBV27 and TRBJ2-1, with 11 bases fitting TRBD2. Germline values: CDR1 MNHEY, CDR2 SMNVEV (reference sequence). V shed 4 bases, J shed 7 bases, and the junction held 3 bases outside the gene matches. This CDR3 contains 14 residues. DNA of the CDR3: TGTGCCAGCAGTTCCAGGACTAGCGGGAATGAGCAGTTCTTC. Translated: CASSSRTSGNEQFF.

This sequence joins TRBV30 and TRBJ2-3; a possible D gene is TRBD1 (5 bases). This CDR3 region has 15 residues. V was shortened by 4 bases and J by 0 bases, with 14 bases between the two germline ends. From germline, CDR1 is GTSNPN and CDR2 SVGIG (reference sequence). CDR3 loop: CAWTQGAASTDTQYF. Written as DNA, the CDR3 is TGTGCCTGGACCCAGGGTGCGGCTAGCACAGATACGCAGTATTTT.

The V and J genes are TRBV5-1 and TRBJ1-1; 7 bases match TRBD1. The CDR3 extends over 15 amino acids. Germline loops: CDR1 SGHRS, CDR2 YFSETQ. Trimming removed 4 bases from V and 3 bases from J; junction bases left unmatched: 9. The CDR3 DNA follows: TGCGCCAGCAGCATCCAACAGGGGCTGTACACTGAAGCTTTCTTT. Its translation is CASSIQQGLYTEAFF.

The gene calls are TRBV11-2 and TRBJ1-2, with D hard to call. The CDR3 totals 14 residues. CDR1 SGHAT and CDR2 FQNNGV come from the germline V gene. Trimming stripped 4 bases from V and 6 bases from J, with 15 bases between. CDR3: CASSSEVSGNGYTF. The CDR3 coding sequence is TGTGCCAGCAGCTCCGAAGTGTCGGGTAATGGCTACACCTTC. Together with reference TRBV11-2 and TRBJ1-2, the CDR3 gives the full variable domain: EAGVAQSPRYKIIEKRQSVAFWCNPISGHATLYWYQQILGQGPKLLIQFQNNGVVDDSQLPKDRFSAERLKGVDSTLKIQPAKLEDSAVYLCASSSEVSGNGYTFGSGTRLTVV.

The chain is built from TRBV30 and TRBJ1-4; D gene uncertain. From germline, CDR1 is GTSNPN and CDR2 SVGIG (reference sequence). The CDR3 sequence is 12 residues long. Trimming cost V 3 bases and J 7 bases, with 9 bases left between them. The CDR3 spells CAWSAPGEKLFF. DNA of the CDR3: TGTGCCTGGAGCGCCCCCGGTGAAAAACTGTTTTTT.

The rearrangement uses TRBV5-5 and TRBJ1-6; 7 bases fit TRBD1. V was pared by 4 bases and J by 4 bases, with 2 bases of the junction left unmatched. The germline V gene encodes CDR1 SGHKS and CDR2 YYEKEE (reference sequence). The CDR3 has 14 residues. CDR3 DNA sequence: TGTGCCAGCAGCGGGGGACAGTATAATTCACCCCTCCACTTT. It is translated as CASSGGQYNSPLHF.

CDR3 loop: CASSRTDSYEQYF. The CDR3 region has the DNA TGTGCCAGCAGTCGGACAGATTCCTACGAGCAGTACTTC. This chain connects TRBV6-5 to TRBJ2-7; a weak D match, TRBD1 (6 bases). The CDR3 loop spans 13 amino acids. V was cut by 5 bases and J by 1 base, with 9 bases left in between. CDR1 is MNHEY and CDR2 is SVGAGI in the germline V gene.

As to this clone: The sample has other DNA sequences that encode this CDR3 too. The chain is built from TRBV28 and TRBJ1-1; the D is unclear. The CDR3 is made up of 12 amino acids. CDR1 is MDHEN, CDR2 SYDVKM, per germline. V lost 2 bases and J lost 5, with 6 bases in between. The CDR3 DNA reads as TGTGCCAGCAGTTTACGGGGTACTGAAGCTTTCTTT. This codes for CASSLRGTEAFF.